The 31 T cell receptor beta chains given below trace back to one sample, sequenced in a study of T cell responses to AZD1222 COVID-19 vaccine. Libraries were prepared by immunoSEQ multiplex PCR; TCRdb keeps only in-frame clonotypes and omits some of them. The data contain around 140,000 clones, roughly 93% of them singletons. The sample here was peripheral blood, taken on day 0 of AZD1222 vaccination. These receptors all stem from an adult in good health.

The V and J genes are TRBV19 and TRBJ2-5; 7 bases line up with TRBD2. Germline V gene sequence: CDR1 LNHDA, CDR2 SQIVND (reference sequence). J was trimmed by 1 base and V by 3 bases; bases with no gene match: 5. The CDR3 runs to 15 residues. The CDR3 DNA reads TGTGCCAGTAGTATGCGTAGGGAGGGCCAAGAGACCCAGTACTTC. It codes for CASSMRREGQETQYF.

The rearrangement joins TRBV27 to TRBJ2-7, with 16 bases matching TRBD2. The CDR3 has 16 amino acids. Germline V gene data show CDR1 as MNHEY and CDR2 as SMNVEV (reference sequence). V shed 6 bases, J shed 2 bases, and the junction held 4 bases outside the gene matches. The CDR3 DNA is TGTGCCAGCAGCACCGGGACTAGCGGGAGGGCCTACGAGCAGTACTTC. As protein: CASSTGTSGRAYEQYF.

This chain connects TRBV2 to TRBJ2-7; D possibly corresponds to TRBD2 (5 bases). CDR3 length equals 15 residues. CDR1 SNHLY and CDR2 FYNNEI come from the germline V gene. V was pared by 6 bases and J by 6 bases, with 21 bases between. This CDR3 is CASRTIDGLRAEQYF. The CDR3 coding sequence is TGTGCCAGCAGGACGATTGACGGGTTGCGGGCCGAGCAGTACTTC.

This clone was counted once. The rearrangement joins TRBV6-6 to TRBJ1-3; D is unclear. Trimming cost V 5 bases and J 0 bases, with 17 bases left between them. The CDR3 has 17 amino acids. Germline V gene data show CDR1 as MNHNY and CDR2 as SVGAGI (reference sequence). CDR3 residues: CASSPTLTVSSGNTIYF. The CDR3, as DNA: TGTGCCAGCAGTCCGACACTCACGGTGAGCTCTGGAAACACCATATATTTT.

The chain combines TRBV5-6 with TRBJ1-5; 7 bases map to TRBD1. The germline gives CDR1 SGHDT, CDR2 YYEEEE. Trimming cost V 1 base and J 5 bases; bases outside gene matches: 6. The CDR3 length is 15 residues. CDR3 in amino acids: CASSLKGAAYQPQHF. For the CDR3, the DNA is TGTGCCAGCAGCTTGAAGGGGGCCGCCTATCAGCCCCAGCATTTT. Combining the CDR3 with reference TRBV5-6 and TRBJ1-5 gives the whole variable domain DAGVTQSPTHLIKTRGQQVTLRCSPKSGHDTVSWYQQALGQGPQFIFQYYEEEERQRGNFPDRFSGHQFPNYSSELNVNALLLGDSALYLCASSLKGAAYQPQHFGDGTRLSIL.

The chain couples TRBV6-2 or TRBV6-3 to TRBJ2-1; a possible D gene is TRBD2 (6 bases). The CDR3 is 14 amino acids. V dropped 6 bases and J dropped 5 bases, with 14 bases sitting between them. Germline values: CDR1 MNHEY, CDR2 SVGEGT. CDR3 protein: CASSLTRFHNEQFF. The CDR3 DNA reads as TGTGCCAGCAGCCTGACTAGGTTCCACAATGAGCAGTTCTTC.

In DNA, the CDR3 is TGTGCCGCCAGGACTAGCGGGAGGGCCTTCGGTGAGCAGTTCTTC. It encodes CAARTSGRAFGEQFF. V is TRBV10-3 and J is TRBJ2-1, with 15 bases identical to TRBD2. V shed 11 bases, J shed 9 bases, and the junction held 11 bases outside the gene matches. The CDR3 is made up of 15 amino acids. Germline values: CDR1 ENHRY, CDR2 SYGVKD.

The V and J genes are TRBV7-6 and TRBJ1-3; D not resolved. Deletions cut 2 bases from V and 0 bases from J, with 8 bases between. This CDR3 region has 15 residues. Per the germline V gene, CDR1 is SGHVS and CDR2 is FNYEAQ. Here the CDR3 reads CASSLSSISGNTIYF. As DNA, the CDR3 is TGTGCCAGCAGCTTATCTAGTATCTCTGGAAACACCATATATTTT.

The chain combines TRBV6-1 with TRBJ2-5; the D gene is possibly TRBD2 (7 bases). CDR1 is MNHNS, CDR2 SASEGT, per germline. The CDR3 is made up of 15 amino acids. V was cut by 1 base and J by 4 bases, with 13 bases left in between. CDR3 in amino acids: CASSEEGGGPETQYF. CDR3 coding DNA: TGTGCCAGCAGTGAAGAAGGCGGGGGCCCAGAGACCCAGTACTTC.

The chain couples TRBV27 to TRBJ1-2; TRBD1 might be the D (5 bases). The germline V gene encodes CDR1 MNHEY and CDR2 SMNVEV (reference sequence). The CDR3 length is 15 residues. The V end was cut by 2 bases, the J end by 1 base, with 11 bases between. The CDR3 DNA sequence: TGTGCCAGCAGTTTACGTACAGGTGGTAACTATGGCTACACCTTC. Amino acids: CASSLRTGGNYGYTF.

The rearrangement links TRBV4-1 to TRBJ1-2, with D hard to call. The CDR3 runs to 15 residues. Germline V gene sequence: CDR1 MGHRA, CDR2 YSYEKL. The V end lost 0 bases, the J end lost 4 bases, and 12 bases lay between the germline ends. The CDR3 coding sequence is TGCGCCAGCAGCCAAGAAGGCAGCGAGCCCTATGGCTACACCTTC. Its protein product is CASSQEGSEPYGYTF.

The chain uses TRBV11-2 and TRBJ2-2; the match to TRBD2 covers 11 bases. Germline CDR1 and CDR2: SGHAT and FQNNGV. The J segment lost 4 bases and the V segment lost 2 bases, leaving 6 bases of the junction unmatched. The length of the CDR3 is 17 residues. The CDR3 reads CASSLTSGSTVTGELFF. The CDR3 DNA is TGTGCCAGCAGCTTAACTAGCGGGAGTACAGTCACCGGGGAGCTGTTTTTT. The whole variable domain, filled in from reference TRBV11-2 and TRBJ2-2, reads EAGVAQSPRYKIIEKRQSVAFWCNPISGHATLYWYQQILGQGPKLLIQFQNNGVVDDSQLPKDRFSAERLKGVDSTLKIQPAKLEDSAVYLCASSLTSGSTVTGELFFGEGSRLTVL.

The chain links TRBV2 to TRBJ1-1; D unresolved. There are 11 residues in the CDR3. Trimming pared 3 bases from V and 10 bases from J, leaving 9 bases between. Per the germline V gene, CDR1 is SNHLY and CDR2 is FYNNEI. The CDR3: CASSDPYPAFF. CDR3 in DNA: TGTGCCAGCAGTGACCCTTACCCAGCTTTCTTT.

This clone was seen once. The chain carries TRBV28 and TRBJ2-1, with D unclear. Trimming took off 8 bases at V and 4 bases at J, with 15 bases between the two ends. Germline CDR1 is MDHEN and CDR2 is SYDVKM. The CDR3 is 14 amino acids. The CDR3 here is CASVETHGYNEQFF. The CDR3 DNA follows: TGTGCCAGCGTTGAAACTCATGGTTACAATGAGCAGTTCTTC. Combining the CDR3 with reference TRBV28 and TRBJ2-1 gives the whole variable domain DVKVTQSSRYLVKRTGEKVFLECVQDMDHENMFWYRQDPGLGLRLIYFSYDVKMKEKGDIPEGYSVSREKKERFSLILESASTNQTSMYLCASVETHGYNEQFFGPGTRLTVL.

The chain uses TRBV14 and TRBJ2-2, with TRBD2 as a possible D gene (6 bases). Germline CDR1 is SGHDN and CDR2 is FVKESK. The V end lost 0 bases, the J end lost 4 bases, and 12 bases lay between the germline ends. The CDR3 has 16 amino acids. The DNA of the CDR3 is TGTGCCAGCAGCCAAGATGCGGGATGGGGCACCGGGGAGCTGTTTTTT. Translation gives CASSQDAGWGTGELFF.

The chain joins TRBV11-2 to TRBJ2-1; tentative D call: TRBD1 (5 bases). V was shortened by 3 bases and J by 8 bases, with 14 bases between the two germline ends. CDR1 and CDR2 from the germline V gene are SGHAT and FQNNGV. The CDR3 has 14 residues. The CDR3 nucleotides read TGTGCCAGCAGCTTTAGGGGCACGGGTTATGAGCAGTTCTTC. Its translation is CASSFRGTGYEQFF.

This clone was recorded once. The chain combines TRBV2 with TRBJ1-3; possibly TRBD1 for D (6 bases). V was clipped by 2 bases and J by 7 bases, with 12 bases between them. CDR1 is SNHLY, CDR2 FYNNEI, per germline. This CDR3 region has 14 residues. The CDR3 region is CASSERQGWNTIYF. As DNA, the CDR3 is TGTGCCAGCAGTGAACGGCAGGGGTGGAACACCATATATTTT.

The V gene is TRBV28, the J gene TRBJ1-2; no clear D gene. Trimming removed 2 bases from V and 1 base from J, with 5 bases in between. Per the germline V gene, CDR1 is MDHEN and CDR2 is SYDVKM. This CDR3 has 13 residues. CDR3 nucleotides: TGTGCCAGCAGTTTAGCGGGTAACTATGGCTACACCTTC. Translating it yields CASSLAGNYGYTF.

The rearrangement links TRBV28 to TRBJ1-4, with 9 bases that match TRBD1. This CDR3 contains 16 residues. The germline gives CDR1 MDHEN, CDR2 SYDVKM. V lost 2 bases and J lost 7; bases outside the gene matches: 8. CDR3 in amino acids: CASSLGTGLEGEKLFF. DNA of the CDR3: TGTGCCAGCAGTTTAGGGACAGGGCTCGAAGGTGAAAAACTGTTTTTT.

This clone was recorded once. V is TRBV2 and J is TRBJ2-3, with TRBD1 matching 7 bases. V was pared by 6 bases and J by 0 bases, with 9 bases of the junction left unmatched. The CDR3 runs 16 residues. Germline V CDR1 and CDR2: SNHLY, FYNNEI. CDR3 nucleotide sequence: TGTGCCAGCAGGGCGAGGACAGGAAAGAGCACAGATACGCAGTATTTT. Translating gives CASRARTGKSTDTQYF. The full variable domain, with the rest looked up from reference TRBV2 and TRBJ2-3, is EPEVTQTPSHQVTQMGQEVILRCVPISNHLYFYWYRQILGQKVEFLVSFYNNEISEKSEIFDDQFSVERPDGSNFTLKIRSTKLEDSAMYFCASRARTGKSTDTQYFGPGTRLTVL.

The chain combines TRBV23-1 with TRBJ2-2; 10 nucleotides match TRBD1. TRBV23-1 is annotated as an ORF whose role is uncertain. The CDR3 totals 17 residues. J was trimmed by 8 bases and V by 6 bases; bases with no gene match: 15. CDR3 loop: CASSPRGQGDSAGELFF. CDR3 bases: TGCGCCAGCAGCCCCCGAGGACAGGGGGATTCGGCGGGGGAGCTGTTTTTT.

V and J are TRBV30 and TRBJ1-6; D remains ambiguous. The V end was cut by 0 bases, the J end by 10 bases, with 7 bases between. CDR3 length: 12 amino acids. Germline V gene data show CDR1 as GTSNPN and CDR2 as SVGIG (reference sequence). CDR3 loop: CAWSVRRSPLHF. CDR3 bases: TGTGCCTGGAGTGTACGCCGGTCACCCCTCCACTTT.

This clone was counted only a few times. The genes are TRBV7-2 and TRBJ2-7; 8 bases match TRBD2. Germline CDR1 SGHTA, CDR2 FQGNSA. The CDR3 consists of 15 residues. Trimming at V came to 3 bases and at J to 3 bases, leaving 7 bases not matched to a gene. CDR3 region: CASSLVGGGRYEQYF. The CDR3 region has the DNA TGTGCCAGCAGCTTGGTCGGGGGGGGCCGCTACGAGCAGTACTTC. Looking up the rest from reference TRBV7-2 and TRBJ2-7 gives the full variable domain: GAGVSQSPSNKVTEKGKDVELRCDPISGHTALYWYRQSLGQGLEFLIYFQGNSAPDKSGLPSDRFSAERTGGSVSTLTIQRTQQEDSAVYLCASSLVGGGRYEQYFGPGTRLTVT.

This CDR3 is CASRRDLGTTQITQYF. CDR3 bases: TGTGCCAGCAGGAGAGATTTAGGGACTACCCAGATTACGCAGTATTTT. V usage is TRBV7-3 and J usage is TRBJ2-3; TRBD2 matches 7 bases. The trim removed 6 bases at V and 8 bases at J, leaving 17 bases unmatched. There are 16 residues in the CDR3. The V gene's germline CDR1 is SGHTA and CDR2 FQGTGA.

This clone was seen only a few times. V gene TRBV19 combines with J gene TRBJ1-2; 9 positions match TRBD1. Germline CDR1 LNHDA, CDR2 SQIVND (reference sequence). This CDR3 is 14 amino acids long. Germline trimming cut 6 bases from V and 8 bases from J; bases unmatched to any gene: 10. CDR3 sequence (DNA): TGTGCCAGTAGGGAACCGGGACAGGGACGGGGCTACACCTTC. It yields the protein CASREPGQGRGYTF. The full variable domain, rest sourced from reference TRBV19 and TRBJ1-2, is DGGITQSPKYLFRKEGQNVTLSCEQNLNHDAMYWYRQDPGQGLRLIYYSQIVNDFQKGDIAEGYSVSREKKESFPLTVTSAQKNPTAFYLCASREPGQGRGYTFGSGTRLTVV.

The chain has TRBV4-1 and TRBJ2-2; D may be TRBD2 (5 bases). This CDR3 region has 15 residues. V lost 2 bases and J lost 0, with 7 bases in between. Germline CDR1 reads MGHRA; CDR2 reads YSYEKL. CDR3 loop: CASSQRGSNTGELFF. In nucleotides, the CDR3 is TGCGCCAGCAGCCAACGGGGATCGAACACCGGGGAGCTGTTTTTT.

This CDR3 reads CASSALLGDEQFF. DNA for the CDR3: TGTGCCAGCAGCGCCCTTTTAGGCGATGAGCAGTTCTTC. The chain carries TRBV9 and TRBJ2-1, with D unclear. This CDR3 region has 13 residues. Trimming removed 3 bases at V and 8 bases at J, with 12 bases between. Germline V gene sequence: CDR1 SGDLS, CDR2 YYNGEE.

Regarding this clone: This specimen includes other DNA sequences encoding the same CDR3. CDR3 amino acids: CASSSGNQPQHF. The CDR3 nucleotides read TGTGCCAGCAGTTCCGGGAATCAGCCCCAGCATTTT. V is TRBV28 and J is TRBJ1-5, with no clear D. The CDR3 has 12 residues. Trimming pared 4 bases from V and 4 bases from J, leaving 5 bases between. Germline CDR1 MDHEN, CDR2 SYDVKM.

The chain joins TRBV11-2 to TRBJ1-6, with a weak D call TRBD1 (5 bases). Per germline, CDR1 SGHAT and CDR2 FQNNGV. V lost 2 bases, J lost 10 bases, and 6 bases lay in between. The CDR3 is made up of 12 amino acids. The CDR3 region is CASSLWGSPLHF. The DNA for the CDR3 is TGTGCCAGCAGCTTATGGGGGTCACCCCTCCACTTT.

This chain links TRBV21-1 with TRBJ1-2; the table calls TRBD1, which could not be checked here. TRBV21-1 is a pseudogene locus. The CDR3 contains 13 residues. In DNA form, the CDR3 reads TGTGCCAGCAGCAGACACAGGGGACGTGGCTACACCTTC. It specifies CASSRHRGRGYTF.

The chain uses TRBV19 and TRBJ1-1; possibly TRBD1 for D (5 bases). CDR1 and CDR2 from the germline V gene are LNHDA and SQIVND (reference sequence). Trimming took off 5 bases at V and 5 bases at J, with 12 bases between the two ends. This CDR3 has 13 residues. The CDR3 DNA sequence: TGTGCCAGTAGTCCCTGGGGGGGGACTGAAGCTTTCTTT. Translated: CASSPWGGTEAFF.